This T cell receptor beta chain was identified during a study of Graves' ophthalmopathy and Graves' hyperthyroidism. General study results and limits: The majority of expanded thyroid clonotypes above 0.001 frequency also occurred in blood.

Points on this clonotype: Its antigen is not identified.

TCR beta CDR3 amplification used RNA transcripts. After a first-round RT-PCR with HTBI primers, a second-round multiplex PCR was run. TCRdb independently ran MiXCR on the multiplex PCR reads; one entry per CDR3 protein. The data contain nearly 400,000 distinct CDR3 sequences, 15% to 20% of them singletons. Ophthalmopathy donors were characterized by moderate-to-severe activity, CAS of at least 3, NOSPECS of at least 4, and duration under 3 months. Exclusion criteria comprised other autoimmune diseases, uncontrolled infections, pregnancy or lactation in patients. Clinical symptoms, serum thyroxine, TRAb, thyroid ultrasound and orbital computed tomography formed the basis of diagnosis. The sequence came from a woman under 30 with Graves' ophthalmopathy. Sample: peripheral blood.

The CDR3 DNA follows: TGTGCCAGCAGATGGACAGCCGAAGAGACCCAGTACTTC. This translates into CASRWTAEETQYF. The rearrangement uses TRBV12-3 or TRBV12-4 and TRBJ2-5, with D maybe TRBD1 (6 bases). V was trimmed by 6 bases and J by 3 bases, leaving 11 bases between them. This CDR3 comprises 13 residues.